The 24 T cell receptor beta chains below all came from one sample that was sequenced in a study of technical replicates of blood from a few donors. Sequencing was performed with immunoSEQ multiplex PCR; in TCRdb, only in-frame clones are kept and a portion is missing. This sample yields 100,000 or so clones, of which roughly 95% are seen a single time; approximately 0.2% belongs to the top ten. Sequenced input: T cells isolated from PBMCs. The receptors come from a human donor in good health.

The chain's CDR3 is CAISESRQGGLGELFF. The CDR3 bases are TGTGCCATCAGTGAGTCTCGACAGGGCGGTCTCGGGGAGCTGTTTTTT. This chain links TRBV10-3 with TRBJ2-2; 7 nucleotides match TRBD1. Germline V lookup: CDR1 ENHRY, CDR2 SYGVKD. Trimming removed 0 bases from V and 7 bases from J; junction bases left unmatched: 8. The length of the CDR3 is 16 residues.

This rearrangement joins TRBV12-1 to TRBJ2-5; the table's D call TRBD1 went unverified against the DNA. The DNA end is a closer match to TRBJ2-7, so the J assignment may be wrong. TRBV12-1 is marked as a pseudogene. The CDR3 is 19 amino acids. CDR3 DNA: TGTGCCAGCAGCACCAGGGTTAACGTCACCCACGTCGCTAATTACGAGCAGTACTTC. Amino acid sequence: CASSTRVNVTHVANYEQYF.

The rearrangement uses TRBV5-4 and TRBJ2-7; 7 nucleotides line up with TRBD1. Germline assignment: CDR1 SGHNT and CDR2 YYREEE (reference sequence). The CDR3 loop spans 14 amino acids. The V gene end was trimmed by 4 bases and the J gene end by 2 bases; junction bases not matched to a gene: 6. CDR3 bases: TGTGCCAGCAGCACACCGACAGGGACCTACGAGCAGTACTTC. It translates to CASSTPTGTYEQYF. The variable domain in full, completed from reference TRBV5-4 and TRBJ2-7, reads ETGVTQSPTHLIKTRGQQVTLRCSSQSGHNTVSWYQQALGQGPQFIFQYYREEENGRGNFPPRFSGLQFPNYSSELNVNALELDDSALYLCASSTPTGTYEQYFGPGTRLTVT.

The chain is built from TRBV5-6 and TRBJ2-3; tentatively, D is TRBD2 (5 bases). The length of the CDR3 is 13 residues. V gave up 4 bases and J gave up 2 bases, with 8 bases separating them. Germline lookup yields CDR1 SGHDT and CDR2 YYEEEE. The CDR3 DNA is TGTGCCAGCAGCCCGGACTTCACAGATACGCAGTATTTT. This encodes CASSPDFTDTQYF. Together with reference TRBV5-6 and TRBJ2-3, the CDR3 gives the full variable domain: DAGVTQSPTHLIKTRGQQVTLRCSPKSGHDTVSWYQQALGQGPQFIFQYYEEEERQRGNFPDRFSGHQFPNYSSELNVNALLLGDSALYLCASSPDFTDTQYFGPGTRLTVL.

The CDR3 loop is CASSVGGQNYGYTF. The CDR3 DNA reads as TGTGCCAGCAGCGTAGGAGGACAGAACTATGGCTACACCTTC. The rearrangement links TRBV9 to TRBJ1-2, with D tentatively TRBD1 (6 bases). Germline CDR1 SGDLS, CDR2 YYNGEE. V was pared by 0 bases and J by 2 bases, with 8 bases between. The CDR3 is 14 residues long.

The V call is TRBV28, the J call TRBJ1-1, with 9 bases lining up with TRBD1. CDR1 and CDR2 from the germline V gene are MDHEN and SYDVKM. V was pared by 5 bases and J by 1 base, with 14 bases of the junction left unmatched. This CDR3 has 18 residues. The CDR3 loop is CASSPIQGAMEQNTEAFF. CDR3 sequence (DNA): TGTGCCAGCAGTCCAATACAGGGGGCGATGGAACAGAACACTGAAGCTTTCTTT.

The chain is built from TRBV5-1 and TRBJ1-5; D is unresolved. The length of the CDR3 is 15 residues. Germline assignment: CDR1 SGHRS and CDR2 YFSETQ. Trimming cost V 2 bases and J 2 bases, with 11 bases left between them. The CDR3 loop reads CASSLTDPGNQPQHF. CDR3 sequence (DNA): TGCGCCAGCAGCTTAACAGATCCTGGCAATCAGCCCCAGCATTTT.

The chain couples TRBV2 to TRBJ1-5; D perhaps matches TRBD1 (6 bases). The CDR3 length is 15 residues. CDR1 SNHLY and CDR2 FYNNEI come from the germline V gene. Trimming stripped 2 bases from V and 6 bases from J, with 14 bases between. The CDR3: CASSEFRGRGQPQHF. The CDR3 region has the DNA TGTGCCAGCAGTGAATTCAGGGGCCGTGGTCAGCCCCAGCATTTT.

V and J are TRBV7-2 and TRBJ1-5; D is unclear. The CDR3 runs to 17 residues. V shed 4 bases and J shed 6 bases, with 22 bases lying between them. From germline, CDR1 is SGHTA and CDR2 FQGNSA. CDR3 amino acids: CASSSPTDPGGGQPQHF. In nucleotides, the CDR3 is TGTGCCAGCAGCTCCCCAACTGACCCGGGAGGAGGTCAGCCCCAGCATTTT.

V and J are TRBV6-1 and TRBJ2-7, with 9 bases lining up with TRBD1. The junction had 13 bases not matched to a gene; V was cut back by 10 bases and J by 6 bases. Germline assignment: CDR1 MNHNS and CDR2 SASEGT. The CDR3 covers 14 residues. CDR3 in DNA: TGTGCCACCGGACAGGGGACCTTGGGGCGCGAGCAGTACTTC. Translating gives CATGQGTLGREQYF.

This chain uses TRBV10-2 with TRBJ2-7; D is possibly TRBD1 (5 bases). Germline loops: CDR1 WSHSY, CDR2 SAAADI. This CDR3 has 14 residues. Trimming took off 7 bases at V and 3 bases at J, with 16 bases between the two ends. The CDR3 sequence is CASNQPDTYYEQYF. CDR3 DNA: TGCGCCAGCAACCAGCCGGACACGTACTACGAGCAGTACTTC.

This sequence joins TRBV29-1 and TRBJ1-1, with D possibly matching TRBD1 (5 bases). Germline CDR1 SQVTM, CDR2 ANQGSEA. The CDR3 spans 15 residues. The V and J ends lost 5 bases and 1 base respectively, with 17 bases between them. The CDR3 spells CSVSPAGRENTEAFF. CDR3 nucleotide sequence: TGCAGCGTTTCGCCAGCGGGACGGGAGAACACTGAAGCTTTCTTT.

The chain employs TRBV6-5 and TRBJ2-2; 8 bases line up with TRBD1. V lost 10 bases, J lost 7 bases, and 8 bases stayed unmatched. Germline CDR1 reads MNHEY; CDR2 reads SVGAGI. The CDR3 spans 13 residues. The CDR3 protein is CAIARGQGGELFF. CDR3 nucleotide sequence: TGTGCCATTGCCAGGGGGCAGGGCGGGGAGCTGTTTTTT.

In nucleotides, the CDR3 is TGTCCAGCGGGGTCGCCTGAGACCCAGTACTTC. Encoded protein: CPAGSPETQYF. The J gene is TRBJ2-5, the V gene TRBV30; 7 nucleotides align to TRBD2. The length of the CDR3 is 11 residues. The germline gives CDR1 GTSNPN, CDR2 SVGIG (reference sequence).

The chain uses TRBV19 and TRBJ1-5; 8 nucleotides agree with TRBD1. The CDR3 totals 14 residues. From germline, CDR1 is LNHDA and CDR2 SQIVND (reference sequence). Unmatched junction bases numbered 5, after V lost 6 bases and J lost 4 bases. The CDR3 region has the DNA TGTGCCAGTAGGGGACAGGCATGGAATCAGCCCCAGCATTTT. This gives the protein CASRGQAWNQPQHF.

This chain joins TRBV10-3 and TRBJ1-2, with D possibly matching TRBD1 (5 bases). CDR1 is ENHRY, CDR2 SYGVKD, per germline. The CDR3 is 13 residues long. The V end lost 2 bases, the J end lost 7 bases, and 11 bases lay between the germline ends. The CDR3 DNA reads TGTGCCATCAGTGAGGGGGAGGGGCTTGGCTACACCTTC. It encodes CAISEGEGLGYTF.

The gene calls are TRBV4-2 and TRBJ2-1; D is perhaps TRBD1 or TRBD2 (9 bases each). This CDR3 spans 18 amino acids. The V end lost 4 bases, the J end lost 5 bases, and 24 bases lay between the germline ends. CDR1 LGHNA and CDR2 YNFKEQ come from the germline V gene. The CDR3 DNA is TGTGCCAGCAGCCCGGACAGGGGCAGGCTAGCGGGAAACAATGAGCAGTTCTTC. Translation gives CASSPDRGRLAGNNEQFF.

The gene calls are TRBV10-3 and TRBJ2-7; 12 positions agree with TRBD1. This CDR3 comprises 14 residues. The germline V gene encodes CDR1 ENHRY and CDR2 SYGVKD. Losses at the gene ends were 6 bases for V and 4 bases for J; bases not matched to a gene: 4. CDR3 bases: TGTGCCATCAGGGGACAGGGGGCCGGGTACGAGCAGTACTTC. Amino acid sequence: CAIRGQGAGYEQYF.

V gene TRBV5-6 combines with J gene TRBJ2-4, with a possible D match to TRBD1 (6 bases). Trimming shortened V by 4 bases and J by 0 bases, and 14 bases separated the two germline ends. The CDR3 length is 16 residues. Germline V gene sequence: CDR1 SGHDT, CDR2 YYEEEE. CDR3 in amino acids: CASSALTGLAKNIQYF. The CDR3 DNA reads as TGTGCCAGCAGCGCTTTGACAGGTCTAGCCAAAAACATTCAGTACTTC.

V usage is TRBV7-2 and J usage is TRBJ2-3; 9 nucleotides align to TRBD2. Trimming removed 1 base from V and 7 bases from J; junction bases left unmatched: 6. Germline CDR1 is SGHTA and CDR2 is FQGNSA. The CDR3 runs to 15 residues. The CDR3 DNA follows: TGTGCCAGCAGCTTAGTTCAGGCTAGCGGGAATACGCAGTATTTT. This encodes CASSLVQASGNTQYF.

The rearrangement joins TRBV4-2 to TRBJ2-1; possibly TRBD2 for D (5 bases). The CDR3 loop spans 16 amino acids. Trimming took 0 bases from V and 4 from J, leaving 13 bases between them. CDR1 and CDR2 (germline): LGHNA, YNFKEQ. CDR3 in DNA: TGTGCCAGCAGCCAAGAAAAGGACGGGAATTACAATGAGCAGTTCTTC. Its protein is CASSQEKDGNYNEQFF.

The V call is TRBV6-1, the J call TRBJ2-1; the match to TRBD1 covers 8 bases. CDR1 and CDR2 from the germline V gene are MNHNS and SASEGT. There are 15 residues in the CDR3. Trimming took 6 bases from V and 1 from J; bases not matched to a gene: 5. This CDR3 is CASRGQGQSYNEQFF. The CDR3 nucleotides are TGTGCCAGCAGAGGACAGGGTCAGTCCTACAATGAGCAGTTCTTC.

This chain links TRBV10-3 with TRBJ2-7; 10 bases fit TRBD2. This CDR3 spans 16 amino acids. V was pared by 1 base and J by 1 base, with 4 bases of the junction left unmatched. Germline CDR1 ENHRY, CDR2 SYGVKD. The CDR3 protein is CAISELAGGISYEQYF. The CDR3 DNA reads TGTGCCATCAGTGAGTTAGCGGGGGGCATATCCTACGAGCAGTACTTC.

The chain uses TRBV10-1 and TRBJ2-7, with D possibly matching TRBD1 (5 bases). Between the trimmed V and J ends, which lost 0 bases and 3 bases, there was a span of 9 bases. The CDR3 consists of 14 residues. The germline V gene has CDR1 WNHNN and CDR2 SYGVQD (reference sequence). CDR3 region: CASSESGRVYEQYF. The CDR3 nucleotides are TGCGCCAGCAGTGAGTCGGGCAGGGTCTACGAGCAGTACTTC.